The rows below give T cell receptor beta chains drawn from one sample of a study of blood T cells in healthy people across ages. A single record per CDR3 protein comes from TCRdb applying MiXCR to the 5' RACE reads. The sample includes approximately 900,000 distinct CDR3 sequences, roughly 29% seen only once; the top ten take roughly 10%. This same sample was also part of a study on T cells of mothers and their children.

The specimen sequenced was blood. These receptor sequences come from a woman between 40 and 50 years old in good health. Each CDR3 is given without its conserved first and last residue.

V gene: TRBV4-3; CDR3 protein: ASSLDKPTDTQY
V gene: TRBV5-1; CDR3 protein: ASSLGQRNNEQF
V gene: TRBV20-1; CDR3 protein: SASTSGGAQEQF
V gene: TRBV6-5; CDR3 protein: ASTSTGRETQY
V gene: TRBV5-5; CDR3 protein: ASSLALAGGADTQY
V gene: TRBV4-3; CDR3 protein: ASSQDGKGRTGELF
V gene: TRBV7-2; CDR3 protein: ASSLAAGLAFHNEQF
V gene: TRBV29-1; CDR3 protein: SVALAVGEQF
V gene: TRBV20-1; CDR3 protein: SASLGGWSAQY
V gene: TRBV5-1; CDR3 protein: ASSLQGSFLYEQY
V gene: TRBV7-2; CDR3 protein: ASSLASGRPQH
V gene: TRBV11-2; CDR3 protein: ASRNLRSLAQY
V gene: TRBV5-5; CDR3 protein: ASSPGTSNRNTQY
V gene: TRBV7-2; CDR3 protein: ASSLDWGTETQY
V gene: TRBV20-1; CDR3 protein: SARDGGVSVGNSPLH
V gene: TRBV20-1; CDR3 protein: SAKEKRDAKPPDTQY
V gene: TRBV12-3/TRBV12-4; CDR3 protein: ASTPVNKGAYGYT
V gene: TRBV20-1; CDR3 protein: SARDPGQGIYEQY
V gene: TRBV18; CDR3 protein: ASSLSSTSGGSYNEQF
V gene: TRBV4-1; CDR3 protein: ASSQEWLVVETQY
V gene: TRBV28; CDR3 protein: ASSTHTVNGYT
V gene: TRBV7-2; CDR3 protein: ASSLGLAGGREQF
V gene: TRBV11-2; CDR3 protein: AGNAHRGRINYGYT
V gene: TRBV7-2; CDR3 protein: ASRQDGLNTEAF
V gene: TRBV6-2/TRBV6-3; CDR3 protein: ASSYSLSRQGLHQETQY
V gene: TRBV7-2; CDR3 protein: ASSSYDRGTEAF
V gene: TRBV27; CDR3 protein: ASSPWTGGASGNGYT
V gene: TRBV24-1; CDR3 protein: ATSPGPRTVNYGYT
V gene: TRBV2; CDR3 protein: ASSERGVGGYT
V gene: TRBV7-9; CDR3 protein: ASSLGYQGPYYNEQF
V gene: TRBV27; CDR3 protein: ASRTASGGAYEQY
V gene: TRBV7-3; CDR3 protein: ASSPGALSPLH
V gene: TRBV19; CDR3 protein: ASSIGGVGYEQY
V gene: TRBV12-3/TRBV12-4; CDR3 protein: ASTIGDRNQPQH
V gene: TRBV28; CDR3 protein: ASSTSGQGVSEKLF
V gene: TRBV14; CDR3 protein: ASSHSGNNSPLH
V gene: TRBV5-1; CDR3 protein: ASSSDPGETQY
V gene: TRBV20-1; CDR3 protein: SARPLAGDRTDTQY
V gene: TRBV20-1; CDR3 protein: SARATSQSYNEQF
V gene: TRBV28; CDR3 protein: ASRPAQGGHEAF
V gene: TRBV29-1; CDR3 protein: SVVWANTGELF
V gene: TRBV7-2; CDR3 protein: ASSLGAQMMRPQH
V gene: TRBV3-1; CDR3 protein: ASRGTGTLQTDTQY
V gene: TRBV5-1; CDR3 protein: ASSVGGVSTDTQY
V gene: TRBV5-1; CDR3 protein: ASSRDRGHSYEQY
V gene: TRBV14; CDR3 protein: ASSQDLLRNEQY
V gene: TRBV19; CDR3 protein: ASTMGQGAYNEQF
V gene: TRBV18; CDR3 protein: ASSRGDVQF
V gene: TRBV4-3; CDR3 protein: ASSQTGTDVGFYNEQY
V gene: TRBV28; CDR3 protein: ASSRKDARISSGANVLT
V gene: TRBV18; CDR3 protein: ASSLQGKTSNEKLF
V gene: TRBV27; CDR3 protein: ASSPWDRLTDTQY